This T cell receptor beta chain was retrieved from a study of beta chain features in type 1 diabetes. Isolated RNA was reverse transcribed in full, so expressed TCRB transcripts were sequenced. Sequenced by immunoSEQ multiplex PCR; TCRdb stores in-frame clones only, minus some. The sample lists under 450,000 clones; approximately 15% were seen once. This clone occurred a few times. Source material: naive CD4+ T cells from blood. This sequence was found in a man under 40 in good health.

Here the CDR3 reads CAIRGRNGNTIYF. In DNA, the CDR3 is TGCGCCATCAGAGGCAGGAACGGAAACACCATATATTTT. The chain links TRBV23-1 to TRBJ1-3; D gene ambiguous. TRBV23-1 is designated an ORF whose function remains uncertain. With 10 bases removed from V and 4 bases from J, the gap between germline ends came to 14 bases. The CDR3 length is 13 residues.